This TCR beta chain derives from a study of somatic mutations in cytotoxic T cells in rheumatoid arthritis. The germline V and J ends were trimmed by 0 bases and 2 bases, with 9 bases remaining between them. The CDR3 has 14 residues. The germline V gene has CDR1 SGHDT and CDR2 YYEEEE. Assay used: immunoSEQ multiplex PCR; TCRdb lists only in-frame clones, some missing. This repertoire shows 17,000 or so clones, around 85% found once; its top ten account for approximately 6.9%. The receptor's source is a woman aged 40 to 55 with rheumatoid arthritis. Sequenced material: CD8+ T cells sorted from blood. The J gene is TRBJ2-7, the V gene TRBV5-6; tentative D call: TRBD1 (6 bases). The CDR3 DNA is TGTGCCAGCAGCTTGGCCACAGGGACCTACGAGCAGTACTTC. Amino acid sequence: CASSLATGTYEQYF.